The T cell receptor beta chain under discussion was sequenced for a study of blood T cell repertoires in COVID-19. The CDR3 is made up of 15 amino acids. In germline, CDR1 is SGHTA, CDR2 FQGNSA. Trimming shortened V by 2 bases and J by 3 bases, and 8 bases separated the two germline ends. Profiled with immunoSEQ multiplex PCR; TCRdb holds only in-frame clones, not every one. The sample comprises roughly 62,000 clones, roughly 92% of which are singletons, and 5.5% to 6.5% rests with the top ten. The chain links TRBV7-2 to TRBJ1-6; D is uncertain. The clonotype originates from a human donor in a cohort sampled during active COVID-19. Sequenced material: peripheral blood. CDR3 in DNA: TGTGCCAGCAGCTTAATGTCTAGCTATAATTCACCCCTCCACTTT. It yields the protein CASSLMSSYNSPLHF.